These T cell receptor beta chains were read from a single sample in a study of T cells in Graves' hyperthyroidism and ophthalmopathy. TCRdb analysed the multiplex PCR reads with MiXCR anew, one entry per CDR3 protein. The table shows approximately 330,000 distinct CDR3 sequences, with roughly 21% occurring only once. The sample was blood. The receptor source for this set is a woman between 50 and 59 years old with Graves' hyperthyroidism. Both conserved end residues are part of each CDR3. A D gene is named only where the DNA matches it firmly. Part of the rows lack a size; the others show once, few, many or a class for expanded clones.

J gene	V gene	D gene	clone size	CDR3 DNA	CDR3 protein
TRBJ2-3	TRBV28	NA	few	TGTGCCAGCAGTTTCGGAAGCGCAGATACGCAGTATTTT	CASSFGSADTQYF
TRBJ2-5	TRBV9	TRBD2	NA	TGTGCCAGCAGCGGCGGGGGGCAACTAGCGGGGGGTTTTCAAGAGACCCAGTACTTC	CASSGGGQLAGGFQETQYF
TRBJ2-3	TRBV28	NA	NA	TGTGCCAGCAGTTTATGGTCTAGATTCGTAGACCCCAGCACAGATACGCAGTATTTT	CASSLWSRFVDPSTDTQYF
TRBJ1-1	TRBV5-1	NA	NA	TGCGCCAGCAGCGCGGGGTTTCTGAACACTGAAGCTTTCTTT	CASSAGFLNTEAFF
TRBJ2-5	TRBV5-1	NA	NA	TGCGCCAGCAGCGGAGGACCCTTGAGGCAAGAGACCCAGTACTTC	CASSGGPLRQETQYF
TRBJ2-3	TRBV28	NA	once	TGTGCCAGCAGTAAACAGGTCAGCACAGATACGCAGTATTTT	CASSKQVSTDTQYF
TRBJ1-1	TRBV2	NA	NA	TGTGCCAGTCAAACAGGGATTGAAGCTTTCTTT	CASQTGIEAFF
TRBJ2-7	TRBV28	TRBD1	many	TGTGCCAGCAGCTTATCAGGGGGCTCCTACGAGCAGTACTTC	CASSLSGGSYEQYF
TRBJ2-3	TRBV28	TRBD2	many	TGTGCCAGCAGCCTCACTAGCGGGGACAGCACAGATACGCAGTATTTT	CASSLTSGDSTDTQYF
TRBJ2-1	TRBV19	TRBD2	few	TGTGCCAGTAGTGATTGGGCAGGGAGGGAGAATGAGCAGTTCTTC	CASSDWAGRENEQFF
TRBJ2-5	TRBV6-1	TRBD2	NA	TGTGCCAGCAGTAGCGGGAGCGCAGAGACCCAGTACTTC	CASSSGSAETQYF
TRBJ2-7	TRBV20-1	TRBD1	NA	TGCAGCGTAGCGGCTTGGACAGGGGGGTACGAGCAGTACTTC	CSVAAWTGGYEQYF
TRBJ2-1	TRBV9	NA	NA	TGTGCCAGCAGCGTAGTAGACGATGAGCAGTTCTTC	CASSVVDDEQFF
TRBJ2-3	TRBV11-2	TRBD2	many	TGTGCCAGCAGTCGACTAGCGAGCAGGGTGGATACGCAGTATTTT	CASSRLASRVDTQYF
TRBJ2-2	TRBV14	TRBD1	NA	TGTGCCAGCAGCCAAGATGCCTGGACAGGGAACACCGGGGAGCTGTTTTTT	CASSQDAWTGNTGELFF
TRBJ2-3	TRBV11-2	NA	NA	TGTGCCAGTAGCTTAGAGGGACTAAGGATCAGGGGAGGTACGCAGTATTTT	CASSLEGLRIRGGTQYF
TRBJ2-3	TRBV14	TRBD1	NA	TGTGCCAGCAGCCAAGGCTTCGACAGGGCTTCGAATACGCAGTATTTT	CASSQGFDRASNTQYF
TRBJ2-1	TRBV5-4	NA	NA	TGTGCCAGCAGCAGGCCCAAAGCCTACAATGAGCAGTTCTTC	CASSRPKAYNEQFF
TRBJ1-1	TRBV9	NA	NA	TGTGCCAGCAGCCCCGGGGCAGGGCAATTGAACACTGAAGCTTTCTTT	CASSPGAGQLNTEAFF
TRBJ2-7	TRBV7-2	NA	few	TGTGCCAGCAGCCCCGGACTGGGTGGGGTCTACGAGCAGTACTTC	CASSPGLGGVYEQYF
TRBJ1-1	TRBV6-1	TRBD1	many	TGTGCCAGCAGTGAAGCTTGGCAGGGGGACACTGAAGCTTTCTTT	CASSEAWQGDTEAFF
TRBJ1-1	TRBV3-1	TRBD1	many	TGTGCCAGCAGCCAAGGCAGGGGGCCCACTGAAGCTTTCTTT	CASSQGRGPTEAFF
TRBJ1-1	TRBV7-9	NA	many	TGTGCCAGCAGCTTAGAGGCCCGGCCATACGAAGCTTTCTTT	CASSLEARPYEAFF
TRBJ2-2	TRBV7-6	TRBD2	NA	TGTGCCAGCAGCTTTAGCGGGGGGCCCGGCACCGGGGAGCTGTTTTTT	CASSFSGGPGTGELFF
TRBJ2-4	TRBV7-2	NA	few	TGTGCCAGCACCCAAGACAGACACGGGAACATTCAGTACTTC	CASTQDRHGNIQYF
TRBJ2-1	TRBV16	NA	few	TGTGCCAGCAGCCCAACTAGTGTTGCGCAGTTCTTC	CASSPTSVAQFF
TRBJ2-7	TRBV5-1	NA	many	TGCGCCAGCAGCTTGGATCGGAGCGAGCAGTACTTC	CASSLDRSEQYF
TRBJ1-4	TRBV7-9	TRBD1	many	TGTGCCAGCAGCTCCGGACAGGGGACTAATGAAAAACTGTTTTTT	CASSSGQGTNEKLFF
TRBJ1-1	TRBV6-9	NA	NA	TGTGCCAGCAGTTACGCGATGGACGAGGGGGATGAAGCTTTCTTT	CASSYAMDEGDEAFF
TRBJ1-2	TRBV2	NA	once	TGTGCCAGCAGTGTTGGACCGAACTACGGTGGCTACACCTTC	CASSVGPNYGGYTF
TRBJ2-5	TRBV29-1	NA	NA	TGCAGCGTTGGCCCCGAGGCCCAGTACTTC	CSVGPEAQYF
TRBJ2-5	TRBV9	NA	few	TGTGCCAGCAGCGTAGGTGGACAGCAAGAGACCCAGTACTTC	CASSVGGQQETQYF
TRBJ2-2	TRBV11-2	TRBD2	many	TGTGCCAGCAGCCGACTAGCGGGAGGGAGTGGGACCGGGGAGCTGTTTTTT	CASSRLAGGSGTGELFF
TRBJ2-1	TRBV20-1	NA	many	TGCAGTGCTGAAGCCCTTGGAGTATCAGCAGGTGACAATGAGCAGTTCTTC	CSAEALGVSAGDNEQFF
TRBJ2-5	TRBV24-1	TRBD1	NA	TGTGCCACCAGTGATTGGGGACAGGGCGAAGGAGAGACCCAGTACTTC	CATSDWGQGEGETQYF